The present TCR beta chain was sequenced within a study of molecular identifiers for immune sequencing clone quantification. Many counts were recorded for this clonotype. TCRdb processed the PCR reads anew with MiXCR; each CDR3 protein has one entry. The sample records about 40,000 distinct CDR3 sequences, less than 20% being singletons. V dropped 6 bases and J dropped 7 bases, with 22 bases sitting between them. CDR1 MDHEN and CDR2 SYDVKM come from the germline V gene. The CDR3 spans 16 residues. The chain recombines TRBV28 with TRBJ2-1; D remains unclear. The TCR sequence derives from a human donor in good health. Some libraries in this study had Jurkat cell RNA spiked in. Source material: naive CD8+ T cells from blood, with Jurkat cell RNA spiked in. The subset was: FACS-sorted CD8+CD4-CCR7+CD45RA+ naive T cells. This CDR3 reads CASSLLRRKGWNEQFF. Written as DNA, the CDR3 is TGTGCCAGCAGCCTGCTTCGGCGGAAGGGCTGGAATGAGCAGTTCTTC.